These T cell receptor beta chains were read from a single sample in a study of molecular identifiers for immune sequencing clone quantification. Each CDR3 protein gets one entry after TCRdb re-called the PCR reads with MiXCR. Of 300,000 to 400,000 distinct CDR3 sequences listed, 24% are singletons. The specimen was naive CD8+ T cells from blood, with Jurkat cell RNA spiked in. The source of these receptors is a human donor in good health. Some libraries in this study had Jurkat cell RNA spiked in. Both conserved end residues are part of each CDR3. D genes are given only for firm matches. The listing skips clone size in some rows; elsewhere it reads once, few, many or a size class.

NA	TRBV5-6	TRBJ2-3	NA	14	CASSAGRITDTQYF	TGTGCCAGCAGCGCGGGACGGATCACAGATACGCAGTATTTT
TRBD1	TRBV30	TRBJ2-7	few	13	CACADRGAYEQYF	TGTGCCTGCGCCGACAGGGGGGCCTACGAGCAGTACTTC
TRBD1	TRBV7-9	TRBJ2-7	few	16	CASSPAGTGGTYEQYF	TGTGCCAGCAGCCCCGCCGGGACAGGGGGCACCTACGAGCAGTACTTC
TRBD1	TRBV6-5	TRBJ1-4	NA	14	CASRPGQGPEKLFF	TGTGCCAGCAGACCGGGACAGGGACCGGAAAAACTGTTTTTT
NA	TRBV12-3/TRBV12-4	TRBJ2-3	few	13	CASTSGSTDTQYF	TGTGCCAGCACTTCGGGCAGCACAGATACGCAGTATTTT
TRBD1	TRBV12-3/TRBV12-4	TRBJ2-4	NA	16	CASSLPLGQGENVQYF	TGTGCCAGCAGCCTCCCTTTAGGGCAGGGGGAAAACGTTCAGTACTTC
NA	TRBV28	TRBJ1-1	many	16	CASSLPPWGQNTEAFF	TGTGCCAGCAGTTTGCCTCCGTGGGGGCAGAACACTGAAGCTTTCTTT
NA	TRBV6-5	TRBJ2-3	many	15	CASSYTGTYTDTQYF	TGTGCCAGCAGTTACACCGGGACGTACACAGATACGCAGTATTTT
TRBD1	TRBV14	TRBJ1-4	NA	16	CASSLPGTGGNEKLFF	TGTGCCAGCAGCCTTCCCGGGACAGGGGGAAATGAAAAACTGTTTTTT
NA	TRBV6-2/TRBV6-3	TRBJ2-3	NA	14	CASSNQQVPDTQYF	TGTGCCAGCAGCAACCAACAAGTCCCAGATACGCAGTATTTT
TRBD1	TRBV7-9	TRBJ2-2	few	14	CASSLVGTAGELFF	TGTGCCAGCAGCTTAGTGGGGACAGCCGGGGAGCTGTTTTTT
NA	TRBV21-1	TRBJ2-4	many	14	CAQGVGETKNIQYF	TGTGCGCAGGGGGTCGGGGAAACCAAAAACATTCAGTACTTC
TRBD2	TRBV4-3	TRBJ2-2	few	16	CASSQDRTSSTGELFF	TGCGCCAGCAGCCAAGACAGGACTAGCAGCACCGGGGAGCTGTTTTTT
TRBD1	TRBV4-1	TRBJ2-5	NA	20	CASSQVSPTRDRAWQETQYF	TGCGCCAGCAGCCAAGTTAGCCCGACCCGGGACAGAGCGTGGCAAGAGACCCAGTACTTC
NA	TRBV9	TRBJ2-2	NA	17	CASSAPITEPNTGELYF	TGTGCCAGCAGCGCTCCGATAACTGAACCGAACACCGGGGAGCTGTATTTT
NA	TRBV7-2	TRBJ2-1	many	15	CASSLYGNSYNEQFF	TGTGCCAGCAGCTTATATGGTAACTCCTACAATGAGCAGTTCTTC
TRBD1	TRBV5-8	TRBJ2-7	many	15	CASSRKGALFYEQYF	TGTGCCAGCAGTCGGAAGGGGGCGCTTTTTTACGAGCAGTACTTC
TRBD1	TRBV28	TRBJ2-7	NA	12	CASGQGPYGQYF	TGTGCCAGCGGACAGGGTCCCTACGGGCAGTACTTC
NA	TRBV6-1	TRBJ2-3	NA	15	CASRHREVGADTQYF	TGTGCCAGCAGGCACAGGGAGGTGGGGGCAGATACGCAGTATTTT
NA	TRBV12-3/TRBV12-4	TRBJ2-7	NA	12	CASSKDSYEQYF	TGTGCCAGCAGTAAGGACAGCTACGAGCAGTACTTC
NA	TRBV4-3	TRBJ2-6	few	16	CASSQVLAAGANVLTF	TGCGCCAGCAGCCAAGTATTGGCAGCTGGGGCCAACGTCCTGACTTTC
NA	TRBV7-2	TRBJ2-5	few	13	CASSLPGLETQYF	TGTGCCAGCAGCTTACCAGGGTTAGAGACCCAGTACTTC
NA	TRBV9	TRBJ1-3	few	12	CASRGSGNTIYF	TGTGCCAGCAGGGGGTCTGGAAACACCATATATTTT
NA	TRBV2	TRBJ1-6	many	14	CASSEGSGNSPLHF	TGTGCCAGCAGTGAGGGCTCGGGGAATTCACCCCTCCACTTT
NA	TRBV12-3/TRBV12-4	TRBJ2-3	NA	16	CASSFERGQWPDTQYF	TGTGCGAGCAGTTTTGAGAGGGGTCAGTGGCCAGATACGCAGTATTTT
TRBD2	TRBV2	TRBJ2-7	NA	17	CASSVKTSGRASYEQYF	TGTGCCAGCAGTGTCAAGACTAGCGGGAGGGCCTCCTACGAGCAGTACTTC
NA	TRBV7-9	TRBJ2-7	NA	14	CASSSDVFGSEQYF	TGTGCCAGCAGCTCGGACGTATTCGGTAGCGAGCAGTACTTC
NA	TRBV25-1	TRBJ1-1	few	16	CASSNFGRDMNTEAFF	TGTGCCAGCAGTAATTTCGGACGGGACATGAACACTGAAGCTTTCTTT
NA	TRBV7-2	TRBJ2-7	many	13	CASSLPSSYEQYF	TGTGCCAGCAGCTTGCCCAGCTCCTACGAGCAGTACTTC
NA	TRBV3-1	TRBJ1-2	few	15	CASSQGPGVIYGYTF	TGTGCCAGCAGCCAAGGTCCAGGGGTGATCTATGGCTACACCTTC
TRBD2	TRBV4-1	TRBJ2-7	few	17	CASSQLEVSGGTYEQYF	TGCGCCAGCAGCCAATTGGAGGTTAGCGGGGGGACCTACGAGCAGTACTTC
NA	TRBV6-5	TRBJ2-3	many	12	CASSYSSDTQYF	TGTGCCAGCAGTTACTCTAGTGATACGCAGTATTTT
TRBD2	TRBV7-6	TRBJ2-7	NA	19	CASSSPEARSGLAGGEQYF	TGTGCCAGCAGCTCCCCGGAGGCTAGGAGTGGACTAGCGGGAGGCGAGCAGTACTTC
TRBD1	TRBV19	TRBJ2-7	few	16	CASSHRGADANYEQYF	TGTGCCAGTAGCCACAGGGGCGCCGACGCCAACTACGAGCAGTACTTC
NA	TRBV27	TRBJ2-7	many	14	CASSWAVGGYEQYF	TGTGCCAGCAGTTGGGCCGTTGGGGGCTACGAGCAGTACTTC
NA	TRBV29-1	TRBJ2-7	once	15	CSVEARQDGSYEQYF	TGCAGCGTTGAAGCGCGACAGGATGGCTCCTACGAGCAGTACTTC
NA	TRBV7-9	TRBJ1-1	many	14	CASSSARGNTEAFF	TGTGCCAGCAGCTCCGCACGGGGGAACACTGAAGCTTTCTTT
NA	TRBV14	TRBJ2-3	few	14	CASSHEGGTDTQYF	TGTGCCAGCAGCCATGAGGGAGGCACAGATACGCAGTATTTT
NA	TRBV20-1	TRBJ2-7	few	14	CSARENRVGYEQYF	TGCAGTGCTAGAGAAAACAGGGTTGGGTACGAGCAGTACTTC
TRBD1	TRBV7-9	TRBJ2-1	many	16	CASSHTSGGSYNEQFF	TGTGCCAGCAGCCACACGTCAGGGGGCTCCTACAATGAGCAGTTCTTC
NA	TRBV14	TRBJ2-3	many	15	CASSREDGSTDTQYF	TGTGCCAGCAGCCGAGAAGACGGCAGCACAGATACGCAGTATTTT
NA	TRBV19	TRBJ1-2	NA	12	CASSPGIYGYTF	TGTGCCAGTAGCCCAGGGATTTATGGCTACACCTTC
NA	TRBV20-1	TRBJ2-1	NA	16	CSARGASDFSYNEQFF	TGCAGTGCTAGAGGGGCTAGCGACTTCTCCTACAATGAGCAGTTCTTC
NA	TRBV7-9	TRBJ1-1	many	12	CASSRGNTEAFF	TGTGCCAGCAGCCGCGGTAACACTGAAGCTTTCTTT
NA	TRBV27	TRBJ1-4	NA	16	CASSLIPGPENEKLFF	TGTGCCAGCAGTTTAATACCGGGGCCGGAGAATGAAAAACTGTTTTTT
NA	TRBV19	TRBJ1-6	many	15	CASSPGHWKGSPLHF	TGTGCCAGTAGCCCCGGGCACTGGAAAGGCTCACCCCTCCACTTT
TRBD2	TRBV6-1	TRBJ2-7	NA	15	CASSESSGYPYEQYF	TGTGCCAGCAGTGAATCTAGCGGGTATCCCTACGAGCAGTACTTC
TRBD1	TRBV28	TRBJ2-2	NA	15	CASSSTGANTGELFF	TGTGCCAGCAGTTCAACAGGGGCGAACACCGGGGAGCTGTTTTTT
NA	TRBV5-6	TRBJ2-1	NA	15	CASSPTDHNYNEQFF	TGTGCCAGCAGCCCTACGGACCACAACTACAATGAGCAGTTCTTC
NA	TRBV5-1	TRBJ2-3	many	15	CASSIASRGTDTQYF	TGCGCCAGCAGCATTGCTAGCCGGGGCACAGATACGCAGTATTTT
TRBD1	TRBV4-1	TRBJ2-7	many	14	CASSQGQGPEEQYF	TGCGCCAGCAGCCAAGGACAGGGACCGGAGGAGCAGTACTTC